This T cell receptor (beta chain) came from a study of cytomegalovirus exposure and HLA in healthy donors. In the case of this clone: Its antigen is undetermined.

Broader study findings: Most TCR beta V segments were productive about 90% or about 30% of the time in an earlier analysis. Owing to their indistinguishability, certain V segments, notably TRBV6-2 and TRBV6-3, were excluded. A link between a missense DCLRE1C variant and TCR beta V- and J-gene trimming emerged from a later analysis.

PCR primers comprised 60 Vbeta and 13 Jbeta primers. TCRdb keeps only in-frame clones here, not all; method: immunoSEQ multiplex PCR. This table has some 160,000 clones, roughly 82% appearing once. Germline values: CDR1 SGHRS, CDR2 YFSETQ. With 4 bases clipped from V and 4 bases from J, the junction kept 6 bases outside the gene matches. This CDR3 contains 14 residues. The chain joins TRBV5-1 to TRBJ2-7; 9 positions agree with TRBD2. Sequenced material: PBMCs. The clonotype was recovered from a male donor in good health and CMV-seronegative. The CDR3 is CASSLSGGSYEQYF. The CDR3 DNA is TGCGCCAGCAGCCTTAGCGGGGGCTCTTACGAGCAGTACTTC. The whole variable domain, remainder taken from reference TRBV5-1 and TRBJ2-7, is KAGVTQTPRYLIKTRGQQVTLSCSPISGHRSVSWYQQTPGQGLQFLFEYFSETQRNKGNFPGRFSGRQFSNSRSEMNVSTLELGDSALYLCASSLSGGSYEQYFGPGTRLTVT.